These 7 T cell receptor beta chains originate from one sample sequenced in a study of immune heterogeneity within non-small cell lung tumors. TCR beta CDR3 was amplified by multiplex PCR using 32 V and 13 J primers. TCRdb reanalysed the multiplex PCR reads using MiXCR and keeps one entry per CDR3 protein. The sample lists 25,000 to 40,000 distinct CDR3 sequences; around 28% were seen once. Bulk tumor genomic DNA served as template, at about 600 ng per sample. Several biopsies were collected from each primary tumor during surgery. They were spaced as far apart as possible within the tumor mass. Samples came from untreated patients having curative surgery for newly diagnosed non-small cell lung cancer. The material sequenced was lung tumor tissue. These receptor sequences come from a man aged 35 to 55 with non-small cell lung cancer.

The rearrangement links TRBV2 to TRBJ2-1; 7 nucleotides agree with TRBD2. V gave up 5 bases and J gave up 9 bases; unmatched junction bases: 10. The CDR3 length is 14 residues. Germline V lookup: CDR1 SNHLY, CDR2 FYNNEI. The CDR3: CASSRTRGAFEQFF. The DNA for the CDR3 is TGTGCCAGCAGTAGGACTAGGGGAGCCTTTGAGCAGTTCTTC.

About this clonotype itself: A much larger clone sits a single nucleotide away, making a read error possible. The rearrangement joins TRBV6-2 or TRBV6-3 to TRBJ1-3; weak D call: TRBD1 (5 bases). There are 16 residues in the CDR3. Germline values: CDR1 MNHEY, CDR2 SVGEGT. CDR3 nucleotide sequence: TGTGCCATCAGTTACTGGAGGGGCCCCACTGGAAACACCATATATTTT. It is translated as CAISYWRGPTGNTIYF.

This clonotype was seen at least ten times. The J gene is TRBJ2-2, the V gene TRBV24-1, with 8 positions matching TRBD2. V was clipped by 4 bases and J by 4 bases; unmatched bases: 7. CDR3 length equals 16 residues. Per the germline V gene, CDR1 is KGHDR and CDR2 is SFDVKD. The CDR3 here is CATSDSGRGSTGELFF. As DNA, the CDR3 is TGTGCCACCAGTGACAGCGGGAGAGGGAGCACCGGGGAGCTGTTTTTT.

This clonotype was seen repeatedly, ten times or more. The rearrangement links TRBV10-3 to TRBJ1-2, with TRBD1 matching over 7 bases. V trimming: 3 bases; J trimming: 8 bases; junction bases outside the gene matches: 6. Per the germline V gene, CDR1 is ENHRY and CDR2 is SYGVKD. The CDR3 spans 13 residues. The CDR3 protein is CAISDTQGEGYTF. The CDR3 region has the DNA TGTGCCATCAGTGACACCCAGGGGGAAGGCTACACCTTC.

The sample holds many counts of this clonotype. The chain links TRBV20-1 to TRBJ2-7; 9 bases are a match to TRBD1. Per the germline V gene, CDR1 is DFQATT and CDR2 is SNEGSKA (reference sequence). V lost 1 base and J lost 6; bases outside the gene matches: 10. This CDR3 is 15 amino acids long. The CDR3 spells CSARVFDRGVSEQYF. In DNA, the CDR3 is TGCAGTGCTAGAGTCTTTGACAGGGGGGTCTCCGAGCAGTACTTC.

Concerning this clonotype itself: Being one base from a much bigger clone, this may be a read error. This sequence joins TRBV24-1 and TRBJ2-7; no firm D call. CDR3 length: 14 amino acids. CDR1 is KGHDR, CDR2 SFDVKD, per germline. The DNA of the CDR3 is TGTGCCTCCAGTGATTCTCAGAGTCCCTACGAGCAGTACTTC. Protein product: CASSDSQSPYEQYF.

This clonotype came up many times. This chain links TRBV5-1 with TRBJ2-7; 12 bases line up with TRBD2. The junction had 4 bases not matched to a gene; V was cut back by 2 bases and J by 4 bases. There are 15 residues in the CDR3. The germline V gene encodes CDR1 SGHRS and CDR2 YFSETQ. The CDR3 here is CASSFALAGGYEQYF. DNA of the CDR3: TGCGCCAGCAGCTTTGCTCTAGCGGGAGGGTACGAGCAGTACTTC.